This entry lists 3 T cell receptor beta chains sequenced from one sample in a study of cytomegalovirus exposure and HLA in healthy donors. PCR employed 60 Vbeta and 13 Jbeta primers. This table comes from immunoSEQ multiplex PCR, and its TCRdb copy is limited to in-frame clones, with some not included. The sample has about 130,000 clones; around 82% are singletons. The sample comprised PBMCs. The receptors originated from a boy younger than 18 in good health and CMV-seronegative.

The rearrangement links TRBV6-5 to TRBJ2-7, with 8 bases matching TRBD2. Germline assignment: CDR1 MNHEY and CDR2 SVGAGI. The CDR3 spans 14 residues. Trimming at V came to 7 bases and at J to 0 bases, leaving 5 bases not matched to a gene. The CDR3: CASTPGLDSYEQYF. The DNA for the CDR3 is TGTGCCAGCACTCCGGGACTAGACTCCTACGAGCAGTACTTC.

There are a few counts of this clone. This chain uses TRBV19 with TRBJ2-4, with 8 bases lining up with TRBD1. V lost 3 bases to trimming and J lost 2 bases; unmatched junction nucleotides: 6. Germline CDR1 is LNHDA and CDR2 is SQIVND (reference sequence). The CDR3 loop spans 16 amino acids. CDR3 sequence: CASSIFTGGPKNIQYF. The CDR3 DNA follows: TGTGCCAGTAGTATCTTCACAGGGGGTCCCAAAAACATTCAGTACTTC.

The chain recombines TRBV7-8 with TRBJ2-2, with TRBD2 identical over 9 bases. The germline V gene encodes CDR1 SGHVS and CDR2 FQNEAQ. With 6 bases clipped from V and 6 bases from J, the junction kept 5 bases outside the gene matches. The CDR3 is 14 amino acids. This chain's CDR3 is CASSLAGYAGELFF. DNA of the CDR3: TGTGCCAGCAGTCTAGCGGGGTATGCCGGGGAGCTGTTTTTT.